This TCR beta chain was identified in a study of control samples from healthy donors and cancer patients. CDR1 and CDR2 from the germline V gene are SGHTA and FQGTGA. The CDR3 extends over 13 amino acids. V gave up 5 bases and J gave up 0 bases, with 7 bases separating them. TCRdb keeps only in-frame clones here, not all; method: immunoSEQ multiplex PCR. The data contain 110,000 to 150,000 clones, about 90% of them singletons. Sequencing was performed on blood. The source of this sequence is a man younger than 35 in good health. The chain recombines TRBV7-3 with TRBJ2-5, with D hard to call. CDR3 sequence reads: CASSNSHQETQYF. The CDR3 region has the DNA TGTGCCAGCAGCAACAGCCACCAAGAGACCCAGTACTTC.